These 9 T cell receptor beta chains came from one sample sequenced in a study of blood T cell repertoires in COVID-19. Some clones are missing from TCRdb's copy, which holds only in-frame ones; the method was immunoSEQ multiplex PCR. This table holds over 350,000 clones, 88% found once. The sequenced sample was PBMCs or T cells enriched from blood (not recorded which). These receptors were taken from a woman aged 18 to 35 who had recovered from COVID-19.

The genes are TRBV6-2 or TRBV6-3 and TRBJ2-2, with 13 bases that match TRBD2. Germline loops: CDR1 MNHEY, CDR2 SVGEGT. Trimming cost V 6 bases and J 6 bases; bases outside gene matches: 4. CDR3 length: 15 residues. CDR3 protein: CASSLLAGGPGELFF. CDR3 DNA: TGTGCCAGCAGCCTACTAGCGGGGGGGCCCGGGGAGCTGTTTTTT.

The chain couples TRBV5-6 to TRBJ2-1, with 7 bases lining up with TRBD2. The germline V gene has CDR1 SGHDT and CDR2 YYEEEE. The CDR3 totals 12 residues. V shed 4 bases, J shed 9 bases, and the junction held 4 bases outside the gene matches. CDR3 sequence (DNA): TGTGCCAGCAGCCCTGGACTAGGTGAGCAGTTCTTC. Its translation is CASSPGLGEQFF.

The chain uses TRBV10-3 and TRBJ2-3; the D is unclear. The CDR3 is 13 amino acids. V was clipped by 6 bases and J by 4 bases, with 11 bases between them. Per germline, CDR1 ENHRY and CDR2 SYGVKD. The CDR3 nucleotides are TGTGCCATCAGCCCTCAAGACTCAGATACGCAGTATTTT. This translates into CAISPQDSDTQYF.

The V and J genes are TRBV30 and TRBJ1-2, with TRBD1 matching 7 bases. V gave up 0 bases and J gave up 6 bases; unmatched junction bases: 7. This CDR3 is built from 14 residues. Germline loops: CDR1 GTSNPN, CDR2 SVGIG (reference sequence). CDR3 sequence (DNA): TGTGCCTGGAGTGTTGGCAGGGGGGCTGATGGCTACACCTTC. Translation: CAWSVGRGADGYTF.

The chain employs TRBV6-6 and TRBJ1-2; 7 bases are a match to TRBD1. Per germline, CDR1 MNHNY and CDR2 SVGAGI (reference sequence). The CDR3 consists of 14 residues. V dropped 0 bases and J dropped 4; count of bases not matched to a gene: 2. Here the CDR3 DNA reads TGTGCCAGCAGTTACTCAAGGACAGGCTATGGCTACACCTTC. It yields the protein CASSYSRTGYGYTF.

The rearrangement uses TRBV18 and TRBJ1-6; 7 bases are a match to TRBD1. The junction had 12 bases not matched to a gene; V was cut back by 4 bases and J by 0 bases. The CDR3 is 19 residues long. The germline V gene encodes CDR1 KGHSH and CDR2 LQKENI. CDR3 DNA: TGTGCCAGCTCACGACAGGGATCGGGCCTCACCTCCTATAATTCACCCCTCCACTTT. This translates into CASSRQGSGLTSYNSPLHF. The entire variable domain, with the rest obtained from reference TRBV18 and TRBJ1-6, is as follows: NAGVMQNPRHLVRRRGQEARLRCSPMKGHSHVYWYRQLPEEGLKFMVYLQKENIIDESGMPKERFSAEFPKEGPSILRIQQVVRGDSAAYFCASSRQGSGLTSYNSPLHFGNGTRLTVT.

The genes are TRBV18 and TRBJ1-1; possible D gene TRBD1, 5 bases. CDR1 and CDR2 from the germline V gene are KGHSH and LQKENI. The CDR3 has 14 amino acids. Trimming removed 1 base at V and 4 bases at J, with 10 bases between. The CDR3 loop reads CASSPQQGFTEAFF. In DNA form, the CDR3 reads TGTGCCAGCTCACCACAGCAGGGTTTCACTGAAGCTTTCTTT.

The gene calls are TRBV2 and TRBJ1-1; 7 bases match TRBD1. Germline V CDR1 and CDR2: SNHLY, FYNNEI. The CDR3 totals 15 residues. The V gene end was trimmed by 8 bases and the J gene end by 0 bases; junction bases not matched to a gene: 9. CDR3 amino acids: CASDMEGQLNTEAFF. Written as DNA, the CDR3 is TGTGCCAGCGATATGGAGGGACAGTTGAACACTGAAGCTTTCTTT.

The V gene is TRBV6-1, the J gene TRBJ1-5; D possibly corresponds to TRBD1 (5 bases). Trimming took off 2 bases at V and 7 bases at J, with 9 bases between the two ends. Germline CDR1 is MNHNS and CDR2 is SASEGT. CDR3 size: 13 residues. The CDR3 nucleotides read TGTGCCAGCAGTGAACAGGGCGGCCAGCCCCAGCATTTT. Its translation: CASSEQGGQPQHF.